Listed below are T cell receptor beta chains from one sample, sequenced in a study of multiple sclerosis patients with progressive multifocal leukoencephalopathy. Generated by immunoSEQ multiplex PCR, the TCRdb table keeps only in-frame clones and is missing some. The table shows about 25,000 clones, with around 90% occurring only once. Sample: PBMCs, taken from a patient treated with natalizumab. These receptor sequences come from a man younger than 40 with multiple sclerosis. The CDR3 runs from the conserved cysteine through the conserved F or W. D genes are given only for firm matches. Clone size is stated in some rows and not others, as once, few, many or a class when expanded.

.	TRBV7-8	TRBJ2-5	.	CASSLAILSVETQYF	TGTGCCAGCAGCTTAGCGATTCTTAGCGTAGAGACCCAGTACTTC
.	TRBV7-2	TRBJ1-1	.	CASSLARGKNTEAFF	TGTGCCAGCAGCTTAGCGCGGGGAAAGAACACTGAAGCTTTCTTT
TRBD1	TRBV29-1	TRBJ2-1	.	CSGRLRDSRNEQFF	TGCAGCGGGAGACTCCGGGACAGCCGCAATGAGCAGTTCTTC
.	TRBV19	TRBJ1-2	.	CASTFDGNYGYTF	TGTGCCAGTACCTTCGACGGAAACTATGGCTACACCTTC
TRBD1	TRBV6-5	TRBJ1-2	.	CASSYGDSYGYTF	TGTGCCAGCAGTTACGGGGACAGCTATGGCTACACCTTC
.	TRBV28	TRBJ1-4	.	CASSFRPEGEKLFF	TGTGCCAGCAGTTTTAGGCCAGAGGGTGAAAAACTGTTTTTT
TRBD2	TRBV2	TRBJ2-2	.	CASRVLAGVSGELFF	TGTGCCAGCAGAGTGCTAGCGGGAGTATCTGGGGAGCTGTTTTTT
TRBD1	TRBV6-1	TRBJ2-7	.	CASSEWGTVPYEQYF	TGTGCCAGCAGTGAATGGGGGACAGTCCCCTACGAGCAGTACTTC
.	TRBV30	TRBJ2-3	.	CAWGLTSADTQYF	TGTGCCTGGGGCCTGACTAGTGCAGATACGCAGTATTTT
TRBD1	TRBV7-9	TRBJ2-3	.	CASSVGQVGGTDTQYF	TGTGCCAGCAGCGTGGGACAGGTTGGGGGTACAGATACGCAGTATTTT
.	TRBV5-4	TRBJ1-3	.	CASSQVDLAASGNTIYF	TGCGCCAGCAGCCAAGTTGACCTCGCCGCCTCTGGAAACACCATATATTTT
.	TRBV5-4	TRBJ1-2	.	CASSLGGNTNYGYTF	TGTGCCAGCAGCTTGGGAGGGAACACTAACTATGGCTACACCTTC
TRBD2	TRBV9	TRBJ2-7	.	CASSPSGGRGSYEQYF	TGTGCCAGCAGCCCCAGTGGCGGGAGGGGTTCCTACGAGCAGTACTTC
TRBD2	TRBV11-2	TRBJ2-1	.	CASSGLAGRAEQFF	TGTGCCAGCAGCGGACTAGCGGGCCGCGCTGAGCAGTTCTTC
TRBD2	TRBV15	TRBJ2-7	.	CATSRVLAGGYEQYF	TGTGCCACCAGCAGAGTCCTAGCGGGAGGGTACGAGCAGTACTTC
.	TRBV5-8	TRBJ2-5	few	CASSLAGWAVGTQYF	TGTGCCAGCAGCTTGGCCGGATGGGCGGTGGGGACCCAGTACTTC
TRBD2	TRBV5-5	TRBJ2-6	.	CASSLVPTSGSTGANVLTF	TGTGCCAGCAGCTTGGTCCCTACTAGCGGGAGTACTGGGGCCAACGTCCTGACTTTC
TRBD2	TRBV5-4	TRBJ2-3	.	CASSPSPSGNTDTQYF	TGTGCCAGCAGCCCAAGTCCTAGCGGGAACACAGATACGCAGTATTTT
TRBD1	TRBV27	TRBJ2-7	.	CASSVQGVYEQYF	TGTGCCAGCAGCGTTCAGGGGGTTTACGAGCAGTACTTC
TRBD1	TRBV27	TRBJ1-2	.	CASRGQGRLNYGYTF	TGTGCCAGCCGTGGACAGGGGAGGCTTAACTATGGCTACACCTTC
TRBD1	TRBV6-5	TRBJ2-7	.	CASADREIYEQYF	TGTGCCAGCGCGGACAGGGAAATCTACGAGCAGTACTTC
.	TRBV6-6	TRBJ1-1	once	CASLIRDTEAFF	TGTGCCAGCCTTATAAGGGACACCGAAGCTTTCTTT